Listed here are 12 T cell receptor beta chains from one sample, sequenced in a study of CD4 T cells in relation to SARS-CoV-2 and coronaviruses. CD4+ T cells from unexposed donors were obtained before the COVID-19 pandemic (2011-2018). Profiled with immunoSEQ multiplex PCR; TCRdb holds only in-frame clones, not every one. The sample carries about 64,000 clones, approximately 94% recorded once. Material: naive CD4+ T cells from PBMCs. Subset here: naive CD4+ T cells isolated by negative enrichment. All receptors derive from a human donor in good health.

The rearrangement links TRBV3-1 (or the pseudogene TRBV3-2) to TRBJ2-3, with D perhaps matching TRBD1 (6 bases). The ends were cut back, 2 bases at V and 0 bases at J, with 9 bases in the middle. In germline, CDR1 is LGHDT, CDR2 YNNKEL (reference sequence). This CDR3 has 15 amino acids. The CDR3 sequence is CASSQRDTSTDTQYF. In DNA, the CDR3 is TGTGCCAGCAGCCAAAGGGACACGAGCACAGATACGCAGTATTTT.

The CDR3 nucleotides are TGTGCCAGCACCCCGACAGGGCAAGAGGCTGAAAAACTGTTTTTT. This gives the protein CASTPTGQEAEKLFF. This chain joins TRBV2 and TRBJ1-4, with TRBD1 matching over 7 bases. The CDR3 is 15 residues long. The germline V gene has CDR1 SNHLY and CDR2 FYNNEI. Germline trimming cut 7 bases from V and 7 bases from J; bases unmatched to any gene: 12.

This clone was detected only once. The V call is TRBV18, the J call TRBJ2-6; D not certain. V lost 3 bases to trimming and J lost 0 bases, with 9 bases between them. The germline V gene encodes CDR1 KGHSH and CDR2 LQKENI. The CDR3 is 16 residues long. The CDR3 loop is CASSPQTVSGANVLTF. CDR3 sequence (DNA): TGTGCCAGCTCACCGCAAACAGTCTCTGGGGCCAACGTCCTGACTTTC.

This rearrangement joins TRBV23-1 to TRBJ2-7; a weak D match, TRBD1 (7 bases). TRBV23-1 is reported as an ORF; its role is uncertain. V lost 2 bases to trimming and J lost 0 bases, with 14 bases between them. The CDR3 has 16 residues. The DNA for the CDR3 is TGCGCCAGCAGTCAAGGGGGGACAGCGAGCTCCTACGAGCAGTACTTC. This gives the protein CASSQGGTASSYEQYF.

The chain carries TRBV5-6 and TRBJ1-1; D perhaps matches TRBD1 (6 bases). Germline CDR1 is SGHDT and CDR2 is YYEEEE. Deletions cut 7 bases from V and 5 bases from J, with 18 bases between. The CDR3 covers 14 residues. The CDR3 DNA reads as TGTGCCAGCTGTGGGGGCGCACTGGGGACTGAAGCTTTCTTT. It codes for CASCGGALGTEAFF. The whole variable domain, remainder taken from reference TRBV5-6 and TRBJ1-1, is DAGVTQSPTHLIKTRGQQVTLRCSPKSGHDTVSWYQQALGQGPQFIFQYYEEEERQRGNFPDRFSGHQFPNYSSELNVNALLLGDSALYLCASCGGALGTEAFFGQGTRLTVV.

The chain uses TRBV5-1 and TRBJ1-3; weak D call: TRBD1 (6 bases). The ends were cut back, 5 bases at V and 0 bases at J, with 12 bases in the middle. Germline lookup yields CDR1 SGHRS and CDR2 YFSETQ. The CDR3 length is 15 residues. DNA of the CDR3: TGCGCCAGCAGGAGGGACACTGCCTCTGGAAACACCATATATTTT. Its protein product is CASRRDTASGNTIYF. The entire variable domain, with the rest obtained from reference TRBV5-1 and TRBJ1-3, is as follows: KAGVTQTPRYLIKTRGQQVTLSCSPISGHRSVSWYQQTPGQGLQFLFEYFSETQRNKGNFPGRFSGRQFSNSRSEMNVSTLELGDSALYLCASRRDTASGNTIYFGEGSWLTVV.

The chain couples TRBV7-3 to TRBJ1-3; D not resolved. This CDR3 region has 16 residues. Germline CDR1 and CDR2: SGHTA and FQGTGA. Trimming pared 6 bases from V and 0 bases from J, leaving 15 bases between. As DNA, the CDR3 is TGTGCCAGCAGGGATTACATGGGATTCTCTGGAAACACCATATATTTT. Its protein is CASRDYMGFSGNTIYF.

This chain connects TRBV18 to TRBJ2-1; 10 bases match TRBD1. The V segment lost 3 bases and the J segment 16 bases; nucleotides outside the gene matches: 6. Looked up from germline, CDR1 is KGHSH and CDR2 is LQKENI. The CDR3 sequence is 12 residues long. CDR3 DNA: TGTGCCAGCTCACCTTCCGACAGGGGGCGATTCTTC. Its protein is CASSPSDRGRFF.

The chain employs TRBV9 and TRBJ1-2, with 9 bases aligning to TRBD1. This CDR3 contains 14 residues. Germline V CDR1 and CDR2: SGDLS, YYNGEE. V shed 7 bases and J 1 base; nucleotides not matched to a gene: 5. In DNA form, the CDR3 reads TGTGCCAGCGGAGGGACAGGGAATAACTATGGCTACACCTTC. This translates into CASGGTGNNYGYTF.

This rearrangement joins TRBV19 to TRBJ2-3, with 7 nucleotides matching TRBD1. CDR1 and CDR2 from the germline V gene are LNHDA and SQIVND (reference sequence). V was clipped by 7 bases and J by 0 bases; unmatched bases: 7. This CDR3 has 15 residues. The CDR3 DNA is TGTGCCAGTACCAGGGGGAACCCTAGCACAGATACGCAGTATTTT. The encoded protein is CASTRGNPSTDTQYF.

J is TRBJ1-1 and V is TRBV6-5; possibly TRBD1 for D (6 bases). The CDR3 has 14 residues. Trimming stripped 6 bases from V and 5 bases from J, with 16 bases between. The germline CDR1 and CDR2 sequences are MNHEY and SVGAGI. CDR3 DNA sequence: TGTGCCAGCAGCCCACAGGGTAGATGGACTGAAGCTTTCTTT. Translation gives CASSPQGRWTEAFF.

This clone was detected a few times. The rearrangement joins TRBV3-1 (or the pseudogene TRBV3-2) to TRBJ2-7; the match to TRBD1 covers 8 bases. The length of the CDR3 is 14 residues. CDR1 is LGHDT and CDR2 is YNNKEL in the germline V gene (reference sequence). The V segment lost 3 bases and the J segment 6 bases; nucleotides outside the gene matches: 7. CDR3 bases: TGTGCCAGCAGCCACAACTCGGACAGGGCCGAGCAGTACTTC. As protein: CASSHNSDRAEQYF.